These 6 T cell receptor beta chains share one sample of origin, sequenced in a study of blood T cell repertoires in COVID-19. Assay: immunoSEQ multiplex PCR; the TCRdb copy retains only in-frame clones and omits some. This sample has under 150,000 clones, with 86% found just once. Sequencing was performed on PBMCs or T cells enriched from blood (not recorded which). The source is a woman aged 45-65 years who had recovered from COVID-19.

The chain employs TRBV19 and TRBJ2-1; 7 positions agree with TRBD1. Germline CDR1 LNHDA, CDR2 SQIVND (reference sequence). The CDR3 consists of 16 residues. The junction had 20 bases not matched to a gene; V was cut back by 10 bases and J by 8 bases. The CDR3 nucleotides are TGTGCCACCCTACCGTGGGACAGCCAGGGCACGGATGAGCAGTTCTTC. Encoded protein: CATLPWDSQGTDEQFF.

Concerning this clone itself: The same CDR3 arises from other DNA sequences in this sample as well. This chain uses TRBV9 with TRBJ2-2; 7 bases match TRBD1. The CDR3 totals 15 residues. CDR1 SGDLS and CDR2 YYNGEE come from the germline V gene. V was pared by 2 bases and J by 2 bases, with 3 bases of the junction left unmatched. DNA of the CDR3: TGTGCCAGCAGCGTCGGGACAGCAAACACCGGGGAGCTGTTTTTT. Translating gives CASSVGTANTGELFF.

The chain couples TRBV6-5 to TRBJ2-5; 8 bases are shared with TRBD1. The CDR3 runs to 14 residues. CDR1 MNHEY and CDR2 SVGAGI come from the germline V gene. Trimming removed 6 bases from V and 2 bases from J; junction bases left unmatched: 5. The CDR3 DNA sequence: TGTGCCAGCAGGTACGGGACAGGTCAAGAGACCCAGTACTTC. Amino acids: CASRYGTGQETQYF.

The chain uses TRBV7-8 and TRBJ2-5, with D perhaps matching TRBD2 (6 bases). V was trimmed by 5 bases and J by 5 bases, leaving 12 bases between them. Germline V gives CDR1 SGHVS, CDR2 FQNEAQ. The CDR3 sequence is 13 residues long. The CDR3 coding sequence is TGTGCCAGCAGCCTGGGAGGTTTCGAGACCCAGTACTTC. Its translation: CASSLGGFETQYF.

The chain joins TRBV5-6 to TRBJ2-7, with D possibly being TRBD2 (5 bases). CDR1 and CDR2 (germline): SGHDT, YYEEEE. The V end was cut by 4 bases, the J end by 5 bases, with 19 bases between. The CDR3 totals 15 residues. CDR3 in DNA: TGTGCCAGCAGCGTCGGGGAAAGTAGGAAAAACGAGCAGTACTTC. Its translation: CASSVGESRKNEQYF.

This clone has just a few counts. This chain links TRBV10-3 with TRBJ2-2, with D possibly being TRBD1 (6 bases). Trimming left V 8 bases short and J 5 bases short, with 12 bases between. The CDR3 length is 13 residues. Germline V gene lookup returns CDR1 ENHRY and CDR2 SYGVKD. CDR3 DNA: TGTGCCATCCGGGACACCTCAACCGGGGAGCTGTTTTTT. It is translated as CAIRDTSTGELFF.